Shown below are 6 T cell receptor beta chains from a single sample sequenced in a study of blood T cell repertoires in COVID-19. Method: immunoSEQ multiplex PCR; TCRdb's copy keeps in-frame clones and lacks some. The data contain 200,000 to 250,000 clones, 85% to 90% of them singletons. Sequences were obtained from peripheral blood. The source of these receptors is a middle-aged man with acute or convalescent COVID-19.

This chain uses TRBV18 with TRBJ2-4; 7 bases align to TRBD1. CDR3 length: 17 amino acids. Germline assignment: CDR1 KGHSH and CDR2 LQKENI. V was pared by 6 bases and J by 0 bases, with 11 bases of the junction left unmatched. The CDR3 DNA reads TGTGCCAGCTCCCACCTCACAGGGGCGATAGCCAAAAACATTCAGTACTTC. Residues: CASSHLTGAIAKNIQYF.

The chain recombines TRBV30 with TRBJ1-5, with no clear D. The CDR3 length is 16 residues. V was clipped by 3 bases and J by 2 bases, with 17 bases between them. Germline V gene data show CDR1 as GTSNPN and CDR2 as SVGIG (reference sequence). The DNA of the CDR3 is TGTGCCTGGAGGAAAAGCGGACGGCCAGGCAATCAGCCCCAGCATTTT. Protein: CAWRKSGRPGNQPQHF.

This chain joins TRBV5-4 and TRBJ2-5; tentative D call: TRBD2 (5 bases). Germline CDR1 SGHNT, CDR2 YYREEE (reference sequence). V dropped 4 bases and J dropped 1 base, with 11 bases sitting between them. The CDR3 totals 14 residues. The CDR3 here is CASSAGLLQETQYF. The CDR3 DNA follows: TGTGCCAGCAGCGCCGGACTGCTCCAAGAGACCCAGTACTTC.

This chain links TRBV2 with TRBJ1-6, with TRBD1 matching 8 bases. The CDR3 has 15 residues. Germline V gene data show CDR1 as SNHLY and CDR2 as FYNNEI. Trimming at V came to 2 bases and at J to 7 bases, leaving 4 bases not matched to a gene. The CDR3 spells CASSELTGANSPLHF. The CDR3 DNA reads TGTGCCAGCAGTGAACTGACAGGGGCCAATTCACCCCTCCACTTT.

This clone was found a few times. The V gene is TRBV5-4, the J gene TRBJ2-7, with D possibly being TRBD2 (6 bases). The germline gives CDR1 SGHNT, CDR2 YYREEE (reference sequence). Between the trimmed V and J ends, which lost 2 bases and 3 bases, there was a span of 12 bases. The CDR3 runs 14 residues. DNA of the CDR3: TGTGCCAGCAGCTTCGGAGGGACGGGCTACGAGCAGTACTTC. The encoded protein is CASSFGGTGYEQYF.

The V call is TRBV5-5, the J call TRBJ1-2; possible D gene TRBD1, 5 bases. The CDR3 has 14 amino acids. Germline V gene sequence: CDR1 SGHKS, CDR2 YYEKEE (reference sequence). V was clipped by 3 bases and J by 6 bases, with 15 bases between them. This CDR3 reads CASSSWWGEDGYTF. The CDR3 nucleotides are TGTGCCAGCAGCTCCTGGTGGGGGGAGGATGGCTACACCTTC. The full variable domain, in which reference TRBV5-5 and TRBJ1-2 provide the parts outside the CDR3, is DAGVTQSPTHLIKTRGQQVTLRCSPISGHKSVSWYQQVLGQGPQFIFQYYEKEERGRGNFPDRFSARQFPNYSSELNVNALLLGDSALYLCASSSWWGEDGYTFGSGTRLTVV.